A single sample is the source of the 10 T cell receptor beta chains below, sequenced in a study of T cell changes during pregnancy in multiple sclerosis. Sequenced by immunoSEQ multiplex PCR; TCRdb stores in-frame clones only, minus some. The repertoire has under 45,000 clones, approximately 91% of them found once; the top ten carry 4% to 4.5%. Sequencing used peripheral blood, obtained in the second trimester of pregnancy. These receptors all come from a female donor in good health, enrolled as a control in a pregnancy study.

The CDR3 region is CASNVQQNTEAFF. The CDR3 region has the DNA TGTGCCAGCAACGTACAGCAGAACACTGAAGCTTTCTTT. V is TRBV5-4 and J is TRBJ1-1; unclear D gene. Germline V gene data show CDR1 as SGHNT and CDR2 as YYREEE (reference sequence). This CDR3 region has 13 residues. With 6 bases removed from V and 1 base from J, the gap between germline ends came to 10 bases.

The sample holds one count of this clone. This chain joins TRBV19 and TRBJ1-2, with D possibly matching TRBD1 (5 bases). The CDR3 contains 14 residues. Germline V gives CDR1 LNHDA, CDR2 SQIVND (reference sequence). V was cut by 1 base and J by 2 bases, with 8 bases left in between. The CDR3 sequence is CASSIVEGNYGYTF. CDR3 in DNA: TGTGCCAGTAGTATAGTGGAGGGGAACTATGGCTACACCTTC.

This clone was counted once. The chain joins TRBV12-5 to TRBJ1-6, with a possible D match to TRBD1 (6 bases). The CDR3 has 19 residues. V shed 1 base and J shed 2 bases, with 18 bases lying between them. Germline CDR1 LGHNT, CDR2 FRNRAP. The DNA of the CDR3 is TGTGCTAGTGGTTTGGCTACAGGGTGGAGTAGGACCTATAATTCACCCCTCCACTTT. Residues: CASGLATGWSRTYNSPLHF.

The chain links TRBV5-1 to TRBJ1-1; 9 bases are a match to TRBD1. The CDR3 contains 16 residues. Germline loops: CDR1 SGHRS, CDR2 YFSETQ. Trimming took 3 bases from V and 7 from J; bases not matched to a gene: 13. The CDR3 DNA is TGCGCCAGCAGCTACAGGTTCGGGACAGGGTCAAATGAAGCTTTCTTT. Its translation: CASSYRFGTGSNEAFF.

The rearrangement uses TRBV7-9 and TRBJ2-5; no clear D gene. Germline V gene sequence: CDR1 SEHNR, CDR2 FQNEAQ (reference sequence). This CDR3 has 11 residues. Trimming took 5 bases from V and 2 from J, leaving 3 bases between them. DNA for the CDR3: TGTGCCAGCAGCCCTCAAGAGACCCAGTACTTC. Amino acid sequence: CASSPQETQYF.

The CDR3 DNA reads TGTGCCAGCGGGGGACTGGACAGGGCAACAGATACGCAGTATTTT. Translating gives CASGGLDRATDTQYF. The genes are TRBV7-9 and TRBJ2-3, with TRBD1 matching over 8 bases. The germline CDR1 and CDR2 sequences are SEHNR and FQNEAQ (reference sequence). CDR3 length equals 15 residues. V was clipped by 8 bases and J by 3 bases; unmatched bases: 10.

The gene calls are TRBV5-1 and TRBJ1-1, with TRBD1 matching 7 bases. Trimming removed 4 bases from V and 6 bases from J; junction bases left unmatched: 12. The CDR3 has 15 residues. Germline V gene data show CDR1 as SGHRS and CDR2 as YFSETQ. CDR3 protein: CASSVGGGQGAEAFF. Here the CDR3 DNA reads TGCGCCAGCAGCGTAGGGGGCGGGCAGGGGGCTGAAGCTTTCTTT.

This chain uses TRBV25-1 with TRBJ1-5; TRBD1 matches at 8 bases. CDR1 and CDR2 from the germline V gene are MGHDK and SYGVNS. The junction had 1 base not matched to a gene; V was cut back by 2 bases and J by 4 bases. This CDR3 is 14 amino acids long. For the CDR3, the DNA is TGTGCCAGCAGTGAAACAGGGGGAAATCAGCCCCAGCATTTT. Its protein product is CASSETGGNQPQHF.

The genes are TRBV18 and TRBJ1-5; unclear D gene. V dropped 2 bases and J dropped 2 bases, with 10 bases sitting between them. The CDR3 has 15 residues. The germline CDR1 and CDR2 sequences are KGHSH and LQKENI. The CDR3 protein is CASSPAFGGNQPQHF. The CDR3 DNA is TGTGCCAGCTCACCAGCGTTTGGTGGCAATCAGCCCCAGCATTTT.

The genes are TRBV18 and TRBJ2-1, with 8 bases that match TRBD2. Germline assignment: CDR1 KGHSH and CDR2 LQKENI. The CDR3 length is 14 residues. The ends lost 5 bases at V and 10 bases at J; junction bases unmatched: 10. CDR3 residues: CASSERGSSIEQFF. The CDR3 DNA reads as TGTGCCAGCTCAGAGCGGGGGTCGAGTATAGAGCAGTTCTTC.